This T cell receptor (beta chain) was documented in a study of shared clonotypes between healthy human individuals. The CDR3 spans 15 residues. CDR1 SGHVS and CDR2 FQNEAQ come from the germline V gene. J lost 4 bases, V lost 2 bases, and 5 bases had no gene match. DNA at 200 ng, approximately 30,000 T cell genomes, went into sorted-subset replicate PCRs. Sequencing was performed with immunoSEQ multiplex PCR; in TCRdb, only in-frame clones are kept and a portion is missing. Among hundreds of thousands of clones listed, 95% to 96% were seen once. CD45RO-negative, CCR7-selected cells formed the naive CD8 fraction, which excluded terminally differentiated effector memory CD45RA+ cells.

This rearrangement joins TRBV7-8 to TRBJ2-1; TRBD1 matches 7 bases. Sequencing was performed on naive CD8+ T cells sorted from blood. This receptor was identified in a woman in her thirties in good health. The CDR3 nucleotides read TGTGCCAGCAGCTTACCTTCCAGGGGGTACAATGAGCAGTTCTTC. Its protein is CASSLPSRGYNEQFF.